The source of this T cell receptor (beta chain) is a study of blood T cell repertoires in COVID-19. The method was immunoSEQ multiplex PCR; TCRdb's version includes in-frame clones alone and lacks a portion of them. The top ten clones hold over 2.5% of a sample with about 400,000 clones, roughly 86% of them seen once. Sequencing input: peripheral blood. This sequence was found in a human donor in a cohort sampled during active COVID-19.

The CDR3 bases are TGTGCCAGCAGCCACGGGGGCGAGCAGTACTTC. Amino acid sequence: CASSHGGEQYF. J is TRBJ2-7 and V is TRBV3-1 (or the pseudogene TRBV3-2), with a possible D match to TRBD2 (6 bases). The CDR3 covers 11 residues. The ends were cut back, 3 bases at V and 6 bases at J, with 6 bases in the middle. Germline CDR1 LGHDT, CDR2 YNNKEL (reference sequence).